The following is a TCR beta chain sequence with its context. What it binds is not known. Second-dose intervals near 4 or 12 weeks were combined. The table came from immunoSEQ multiplex PCR; TCRdb's copy has only in-frame clones and leaves some out. The sample gives over 95,000 clones, around nine tenths of which show up once; about 15% is in the top ten. Trimming left V 5 bases short and J 9 bases short, with 13 bases between. CDR1 is SGHNT, CDR2 YENEEA, per germline. The CDR3 spans 12 residues. The sample is drawn from a study of T cell responses to AZD1222 COVID-19 vaccine. Study results and limitations: Sampled repertoires all dated from after the peak T cell response.

This material consisted of peripheral blood, taken 28 days after the second AZD1222 dose. This rearrangement joins TRBV11-3 to TRBJ1-1, with a weak D call TRBD1 (5 bases). This sequence originates from an adult who received the AZD1222 COVID-19 vaccine. The CDR3: CASSPGPGKAFF. DNA of the CDR3: TGTGCCAGCAGCCCGGGGCCCGGGAAAGCTTTCTTT.